This T cell receptor (beta chain) appears in the sequencing data of a study of blood T cell repertoires in COVID-19. Study details: COVID-19 samples, acute and convalescent, were from the United States, Italy and Spain.

The CDR3 extends over 12 amino acids. The V end was cut by 6 bases, the J end by 8 bases, with 10 bases between. Germline values: CDR1 MNHNY, CDR2 SVGAGI (reference sequence). The assay was immunoSEQ multiplex PCR, and TCRdb's table has in-frame clones only and misses some. The sample includes under 200,000 clones, about four fifths seen only once; the top ten take approximately 12%. Participant ages covered roughly 18 to 89 years across about two dozen US areas. Participants were placed into cohorts based on the clinical history they reported. Sequenced input: PBMCs or T cells enriched from blood (not recorded which). The rearrangement joins TRBV6-6 to TRBJ1-4; no firm D call. The clonotype originates from a man aged 50 or older who had recovered from COVID-19. The CDR3 loop is CASSSTREKLFF. CDR3 sequence (DNA): TGTGCCAGCAGCTCCACCCGGGAAAAACTGTTTTTT.